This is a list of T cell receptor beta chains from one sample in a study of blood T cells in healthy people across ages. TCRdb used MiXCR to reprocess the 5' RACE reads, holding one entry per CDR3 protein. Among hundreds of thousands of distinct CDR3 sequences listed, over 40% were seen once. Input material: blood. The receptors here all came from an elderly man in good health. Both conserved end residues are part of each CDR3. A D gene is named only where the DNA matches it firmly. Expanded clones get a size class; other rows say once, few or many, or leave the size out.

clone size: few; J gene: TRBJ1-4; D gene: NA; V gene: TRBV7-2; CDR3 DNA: TGTGCCAGCAGCTACAACAGGCGGGGTGAAAAACTGTTTTTT; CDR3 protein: CASSYNRRGEKLFF
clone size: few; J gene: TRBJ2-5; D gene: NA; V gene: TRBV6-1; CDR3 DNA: TGTGCCAGCAGTGACCGTGGGGGGCGCGGCGAGACCCAGTACTTC; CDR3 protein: CASSDRGGRGETQYF
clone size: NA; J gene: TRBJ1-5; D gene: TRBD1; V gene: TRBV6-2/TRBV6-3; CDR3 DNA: TGTGCCAGCAGTCAGTACAGGGGAAATCAGCCCCAGCATTTT; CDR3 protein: CASSQYRGNQPQHF
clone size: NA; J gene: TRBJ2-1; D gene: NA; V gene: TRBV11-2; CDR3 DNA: TGTGCCAGCAGATCAACAGCCAATGAGCAGTTCTTC; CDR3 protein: CASRSTANEQFF
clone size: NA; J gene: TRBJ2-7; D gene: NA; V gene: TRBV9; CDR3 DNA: TGTGCCAGCAGCGTCGACCAAGCCACCTACGAGCAGTACTTC; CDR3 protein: CASSVDQATYEQYF
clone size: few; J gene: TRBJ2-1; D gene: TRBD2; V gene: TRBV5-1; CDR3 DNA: TGCGCCAGCAGCCTACTAGCGGGAGGGTTGGGTGAGCAGTTCTTC; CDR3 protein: CASSLLAGGLGEQFF
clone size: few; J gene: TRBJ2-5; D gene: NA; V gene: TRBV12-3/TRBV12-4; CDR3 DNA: TGTGCCAGCAGTTTAGCGGGTATTGGGACATCACAGTACTTC; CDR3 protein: CASSLAGIGTSQYF
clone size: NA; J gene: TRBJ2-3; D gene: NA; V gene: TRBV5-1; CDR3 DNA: TGCGCCAGCAGCCCTACACGGGGGACCCCGAACACAGATACGCAGTATTTT; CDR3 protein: CASSPTRGTPNTDTQYF
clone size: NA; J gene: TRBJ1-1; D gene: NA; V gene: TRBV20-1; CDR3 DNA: TGCAGTGCTAGAGACAGAAGGGTTTACACTGAAGCTTTCTTT; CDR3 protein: CSARDRRVYTEAFF
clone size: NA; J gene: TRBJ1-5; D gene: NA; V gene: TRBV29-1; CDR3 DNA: TGCAGCGTTGGGGAGATTAATCAGCCCCAGCATTTT; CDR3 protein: CSVGEINQPQHF
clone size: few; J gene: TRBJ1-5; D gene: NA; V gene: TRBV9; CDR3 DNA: TGTGCCAGCAGCGTAGGGCAGGGTGGAGGAAGCAATCAGCCCCAGCATTTT; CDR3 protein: CASSVGQGGGSNQPQHF
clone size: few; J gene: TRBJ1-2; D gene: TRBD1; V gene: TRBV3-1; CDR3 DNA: TGTGCCAGCAGCCAACGACAGGGATGGGGCTACACCTTC; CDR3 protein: CASSQRQGWGYTF
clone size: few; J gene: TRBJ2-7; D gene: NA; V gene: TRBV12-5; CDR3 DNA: TGTGCTAGTGGTTTAGGGCAGGGCAACGAGCAGTACTTC; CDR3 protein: CASGLGQGNEQYF
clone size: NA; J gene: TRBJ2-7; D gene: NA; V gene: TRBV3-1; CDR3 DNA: TGTGCCAGCAGCCAAGAAGTTCGACGGCACGAGCAGTACTTC; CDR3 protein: CASSQEVRRHEQYF
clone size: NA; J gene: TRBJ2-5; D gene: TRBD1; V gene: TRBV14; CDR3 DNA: TGTGCCAGCAGCCAACGGACAGGGGGAAAACAAGAGACCCAGTACTTC; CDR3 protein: CASSQRTGGKQETQYF
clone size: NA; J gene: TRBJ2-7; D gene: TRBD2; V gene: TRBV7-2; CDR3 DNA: TGTGCCAGCAGCTTAGCTACCTCCCGGACTAGCGGGGCCTCCTACGAGCAGTACTTC; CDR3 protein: CASSLATSRTSGASYEQYF
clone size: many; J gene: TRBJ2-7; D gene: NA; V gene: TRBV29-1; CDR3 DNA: TGCAGCGTTGAAGAAGGGAGCCGTGGCTCCTACGAGCAGTACTTC; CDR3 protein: CSVEEGSRGSYEQYF
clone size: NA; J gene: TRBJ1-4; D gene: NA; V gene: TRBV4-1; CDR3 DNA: TGCGCCAGCAGCCAAACTTACGGATCCGGGGGTAATGAAAAACTGTTTTTT; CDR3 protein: CASSQTYGSGGNEKLFF
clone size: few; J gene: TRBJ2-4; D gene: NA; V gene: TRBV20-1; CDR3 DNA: TGCAGTGCTAGGGGGGGGGCCAATCTCGACATTCAGTACTTC; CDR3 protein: CSARGGANLDIQYF
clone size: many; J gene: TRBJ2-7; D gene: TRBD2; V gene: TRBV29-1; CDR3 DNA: TGCAGCGTTGTTCTAGCGGCCTACGAGCAGTACTTC; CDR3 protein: CSVVLAAYEQYF
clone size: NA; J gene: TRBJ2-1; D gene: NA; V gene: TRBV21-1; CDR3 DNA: TGTGCCAGCACCCATACCCTGGCGGGAGTGTGGGGAAGTGAGCAGTTCTTC; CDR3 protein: CASTHTLAGVWGSEQFF
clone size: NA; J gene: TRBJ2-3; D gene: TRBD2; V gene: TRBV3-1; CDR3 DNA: TGTGCCAGCAGCCAAAAGACCGGGAGGGCGGAAGATACGCAGTATTTT; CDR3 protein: CASSQKTGRAEDTQYF
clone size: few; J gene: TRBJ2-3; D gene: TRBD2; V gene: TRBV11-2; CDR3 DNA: TGTGCCAGCAGCTTTATTAGCGGGGGGCAAGATACGCAGTATTTT; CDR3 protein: CASSFISGGQDTQYF
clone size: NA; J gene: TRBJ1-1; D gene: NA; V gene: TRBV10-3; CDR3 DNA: TGTGCCATCAGTGAGGACCGATTCACTGAAGCTTTCTTT; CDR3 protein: CAISEDRFTEAFF
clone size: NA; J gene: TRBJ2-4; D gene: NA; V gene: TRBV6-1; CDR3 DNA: TGTGCCAGCAGTGAAAGGACAGTACTAGCCAAAAACATTCAGTACTTC; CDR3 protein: CASSERTVLAKNIQYF
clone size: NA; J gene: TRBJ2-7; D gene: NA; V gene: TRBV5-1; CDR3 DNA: TGCGCCAGCAGCTTGTCACAGCGGGCCTACAATGAGCAGTACTTC; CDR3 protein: CASSLSQRAYNEQYF
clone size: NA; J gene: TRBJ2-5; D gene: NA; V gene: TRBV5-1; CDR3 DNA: TGCGCCAGCAGCGTGGGTCAGGGTAAAGAGACCCAGTACTTC; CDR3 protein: CASSVGQGKETQYF
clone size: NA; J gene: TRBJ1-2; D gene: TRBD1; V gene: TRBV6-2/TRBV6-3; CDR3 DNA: TGTGCCAGCAGTTACCAACCGGGACAGGGAGTCTATGGCTACACCTTC; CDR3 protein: CASSYQPGQGVYGYTF
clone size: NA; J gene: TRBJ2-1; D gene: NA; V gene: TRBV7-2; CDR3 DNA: TGTGCCAGCAGCTTATTTCAGACTCTGCAGTTCTTC; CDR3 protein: CASSLFQTLQFF
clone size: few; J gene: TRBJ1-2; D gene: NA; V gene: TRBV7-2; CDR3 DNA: TGTGCCAGCAGCGTACCGGGACGCAACTATGGCTACACCTTC; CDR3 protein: CASSVPGRNYGYTF
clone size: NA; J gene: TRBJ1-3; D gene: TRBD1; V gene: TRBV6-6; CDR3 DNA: TGTGCCAGCAGGCCAGGGGGTTCTGGAAACACCATATATTTT; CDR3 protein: CASRPGGSGNTIYF
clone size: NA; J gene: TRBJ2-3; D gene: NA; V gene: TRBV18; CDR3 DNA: TGTGCCAGCTCACTCCCCGCGGGGCCCAGCACAGATACGCAGTATTTT; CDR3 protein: CASSLPAGPSTDTQYF
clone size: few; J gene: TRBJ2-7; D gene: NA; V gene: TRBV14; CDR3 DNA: TGTGCCAGCAGCCAAGATCTGGTCAGGGCGGGGGAGCAGTACTTC; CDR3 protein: CASSQDLVRAGEQYF
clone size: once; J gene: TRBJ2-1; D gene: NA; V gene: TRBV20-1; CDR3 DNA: TGCAGTGCTAGGATTAACGGGGGGCTCGGGAATGAGCAGTTCTTC; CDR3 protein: CSARINGGLGNEQFF
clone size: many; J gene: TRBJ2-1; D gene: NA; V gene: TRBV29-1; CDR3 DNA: TGCAGCGTTAAAGGGAGGGGGGGTGAGCAGTTCTTC; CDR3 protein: CSVKGRGGEQFF
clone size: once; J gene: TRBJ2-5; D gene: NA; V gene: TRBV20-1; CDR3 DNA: TGCAGTGCTACTAGTTCGGGAGAGACCCAGTACTTC; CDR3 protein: CSATSSGETQYF
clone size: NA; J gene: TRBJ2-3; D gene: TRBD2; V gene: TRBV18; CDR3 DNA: TGTGCCAGCTCACCTGGCACTAGCGGGAGTTCGCGGGATACGCAGTATTTT; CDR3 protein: CASSPGTSGSSRDTQYF
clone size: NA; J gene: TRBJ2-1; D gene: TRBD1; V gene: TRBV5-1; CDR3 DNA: TGCGCCAGCAGCGCCGGGACAGGGAGCTACAATGAGCAGTTCTTC; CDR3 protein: CASSAGTGSYNEQFF
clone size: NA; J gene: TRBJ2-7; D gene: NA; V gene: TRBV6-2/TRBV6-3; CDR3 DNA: TGTGCCAGCAGCAAACAGGGAAATCCCTACGAGCAGTACTTC; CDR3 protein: CASSKQGNPYEQYF
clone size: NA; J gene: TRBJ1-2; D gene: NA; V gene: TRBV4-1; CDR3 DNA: TGCGCCAGCAGCCAAGAGAGGGGGATGGGCTACACCTTC; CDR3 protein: CASSQERGMGYTF
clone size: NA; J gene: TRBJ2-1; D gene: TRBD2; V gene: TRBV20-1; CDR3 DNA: TGCAGTGCGGGGAGACTAGCGGGAGCCTCGAATGAGCAGTTCTTC; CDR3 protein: CSAGRLAGASNEQFF
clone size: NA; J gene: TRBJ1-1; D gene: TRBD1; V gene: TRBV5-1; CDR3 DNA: TGCGCCAGCAGCTGGTGGACAGGGGAGGGAGCTGAAGCTTTCTTT; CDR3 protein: CASSWWTGEGAEAFF
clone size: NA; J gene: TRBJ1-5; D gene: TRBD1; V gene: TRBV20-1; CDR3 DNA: TGCAGTGCACAGGACAGGGCTAGGGGCAATCAGCCCCAGCATTTT; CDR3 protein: CSAQDRARGNQPQHF
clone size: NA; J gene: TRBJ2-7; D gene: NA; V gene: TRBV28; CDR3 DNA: TGTGCCAGCGGCTTACAGGTGTTCTCCTACGAGCAGTACTTC; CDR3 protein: CASGLQVFSYEQYF
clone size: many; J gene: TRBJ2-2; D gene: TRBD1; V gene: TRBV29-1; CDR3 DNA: TGCAGCGTTCGGGACAGGGGGCTTGGCGGGGAGCTGTTTTTT; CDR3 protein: CSVRDRGLGGELFF
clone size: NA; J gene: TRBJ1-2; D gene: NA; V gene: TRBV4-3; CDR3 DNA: TGCGCCAGCAGCCAAGCTCCAGGGCCTAACTATGGCTACACCTTC; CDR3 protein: CASSQAPGPNYGYTF
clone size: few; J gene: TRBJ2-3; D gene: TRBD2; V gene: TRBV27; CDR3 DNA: TGTGCCAGCAGTGGGACTACCCCCCCAGATACGCAGTATTTT; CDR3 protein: CASSGTTPPDTQYF
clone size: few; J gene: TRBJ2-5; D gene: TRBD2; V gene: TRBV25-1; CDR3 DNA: TGTGCCAGCAGTGAATTCTTAGCGGGACCTATGGAGACCCAGTACTTC; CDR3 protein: CASSEFLAGPMETQYF